The 23 T cell receptor beta chains presented below share a single source sample, sequenced in a study of blood T cell dynamics during melanoma immunotherapy. Some clones are missing from TCRdb's copy, which holds only in-frame ones; the method was immunoSEQ multiplex PCR. The sample lists roughly 16,000 clones, about 95% occurring once. Time point specified: week 3, after first cycle of checkpoint inhibitor. The source was effector memory CD8+ T cells from blood, collected from a patient treated with checkpoint blockade. The receptors were sampled from a human donor with melanoma.

The chain is built from TRBV27 and TRBJ1-5; D perhaps matches TRBD1 (5 bases). V lost 8 bases and J lost 2, with 13 bases in between. CDR1 MNHEY and CDR2 SMNVEV come from the germline V gene (reference sequence). The CDR3 runs 14 residues. The CDR3 region is CASASGRGNQPQHF. DNA of the CDR3: TGTGCCAGCGCTTCCGGCAGGGGCAATCAGCCCCAGCATTTT.

This chain uses TRBV7-9 with TRBJ2-4; TRBD2 is a possible D gene (5 bases). The CDR3 totals 15 residues. V was trimmed by 5 bases and J by 0 bases, leaving 11 bases between them. Per the germline V gene, CDR1 is SEHNR and CDR2 is FQNEAQ (reference sequence). This chain's CDR3 is CASSPRGSAKNIQYF. DNA for the CDR3: TGTGCCAGCAGCCCTAGAGGGTCAGCCAAAAACATTCAGTACTTC.

This chain uses TRBV19 with TRBJ2-3, with D uncertain. This CDR3 spans 13 amino acids. V was clipped by 3 bases and J by 4 bases, with 8 bases between them. Per the germline V gene, CDR1 is LNHDA and CDR2 is SQIVND (reference sequence). The CDR3 nucleotides are TGTGCCAGTAGTATCCTGGGCGCAGATACGCAGTATTTT. The encoded protein is CASSILGADTQYF. The full variable domain, in which reference TRBV19 and TRBJ2-3 provide the parts outside the CDR3, is DGGITQSPKYLFRKEGQNVTLSCEQNLNHDAMYWYRQDPGQGLRLIYYSQIVNDFQKGDIAEGYSVSREKKESFPLTVTSAQKNPTAFYLCASSILGADTQYFGPGTRLTVL.

CDR3 nucleotides: TGTGCCAGCAGCCCCAACAGGGTCGGCGCCAAAAACATTCAGTACTTC. Translation: CASSPNRVGAKNIQYF. This chain links TRBV11-1 with TRBJ2-4; D may be TRBD1 (6 bases). Deletions cut 5 bases from V and 1 base from J, with 15 bases between. The CDR3 has 16 residues. Germline CDR1 SGHAT, CDR2 FQDESV (reference sequence). Filled out from reference TRBV11-1 and TRBJ2-4, the complete variable domain reads EAEVAQSPRYKITEKSQAVAFWCDPISGHATLYWYRQILGQGPELLVQFQDESVVDDSQLPKDRFSAERLKGVDSTLKIQPAELGDSAMYLCASSPNRVGAKNIQYFGAGTRLSVL.

The V call is TRBV5-6, the J call TRBJ2-1; D is unclear. Germline V gene lookup returns CDR1 SGHDT and CDR2 YYEEEE. Trimming cost V 2 bases and J 6 bases, with 15 bases left between them. The CDR3 loop spans 15 amino acids. In nucleotides, the CDR3 is TGTGCCAGCAGCTTCGGCGTTTTTTCCGGCAATGAGCAGTTCTTC. Its translation is CASSFGVFSGNEQFF.

This clone was detected once. The V and J genes are TRBV6-1 and TRBJ2-3; no clear D gene. This CDR3 comprises 15 residues. Germline V lookup: CDR1 MNHNS, CDR2 SASEGT. Trimming removed 0 bases from V and 0 bases from J, with 7 bases in between. The CDR3 nucleotides read TGTGCCAGCAGTGAAGCAGGCTGGAGCACAGATACGCAGTATTTT. Encoded protein: CASSEAGWSTDTQYF.

This clone was recorded once. This chain joins TRBV27 and TRBJ2-1, with D unresolved. CDR3 length: 16 amino acids. V lost 5 bases and J 1 base, leaving 15 bases between the germline ends. Germline values: CDR1 MNHEY, CDR2 SMNVEV (reference sequence). CDR3 region: CASSPRAELSYNEQFF. The CDR3 DNA reads TGTGCCAGCAGTCCCCGGGCGGAACTATCCTACAATGAGCAGTTCTTC.

The CDR3 loop reads CASSPGPSGTDTQYF. Here the CDR3 DNA reads TGTGCCAGCAGCCCGGGGCCATCGGGGACAGATACGCAGTATTTT. The chain is built from TRBV13 and TRBJ2-3; the D gene could be TRBD1 or TRBD2 (5 bases each). Germline values: CDR1 PRHDT, CDR2 FYEKMQ (reference sequence). V shed 5 bases and J shed 3 bases, with 15 bases lying between them. The length of the CDR3 is 15 residues.

Here the CDR3 DNA reads TGTGCCAGCAGTGAATACATGGTTAATCAGCCCCAGCATTTT. Residues: CASSEYMVNQPQHF. V usage is TRBV25-1 and J usage is TRBJ1-5; D is ambiguous. The CDR3 runs to 14 residues. Germline lookup yields CDR1 MGHDK and CDR2 SYGVNS. V was trimmed by 0 bases and J by 4 bases, leaving 7 bases between them.

V is TRBV7-9 and J is TRBJ1-1, with a weak D call TRBD1 (6 bases). Trimming removed 5 bases from V and 5 bases from J, with 12 bases in between. CDR1 and CDR2 (germline): SEHNR, FQNEAQ (reference sequence). The CDR3 contains 13 residues. The CDR3 sequence: CASSLGGGTEAFF. In DNA form, the CDR3 reads TGTGCCAGCAGCCTAGGGGGTGGGACTGAAGCTTTCTTT.

This chain connects TRBV7-8 to TRBJ2-3; the match to TRBD2 covers 9 bases. Germline CDR1 is SGHVS and CDR2 is FQNEAQ. The CDR3 is 16 amino acids. Trimming cost V 1 base and J 6 bases; bases outside gene matches: 8. The CDR3, as DNA: TGTGCCAGCAGCTTAGGTGTAGCGGGAGACGTGGATACGCAGTATTTT. Protein sequence: CASSLGVAGDVDTQYF.

This sequence joins TRBV28 and TRBJ2-6, with a tentative D call TRBD2 (6 bases). This CDR3 has 18 amino acids. Trimming shortened V by 6 bases and J by 0 bases, and 18 bases separated the two germline ends. From germline, CDR1 is MDHEN and CDR2 SYDVKM. The CDR3 coding sequence is TGTGCCAGCAGCCTCCTCACTAGCTTAAGCTCTGGGGCCAACGTCCTGACTTTC. Its translation: CASSLLTSLSSGANVLTF.

The rearrangement links TRBV7-6 to TRBJ2-7; a possible D gene is TRBD2 (6 bases). Germline V gives CDR1 SGHVS, CDR2 FNYEAQ. CDR3 size: 14 residues. V lost 5 bases and J 7 bases, leaving 18 bases between the germline ends. CDR3 DNA sequence: TGTGCCAGCAGCCTTGGAGGGGATAGGAGGGAGCAGTACTTC. Amino acids: CASSLGGDRREQYF.

The chain links TRBV4-2 to TRBJ2-1, with TRBD2 matching over 10 bases. The J segment lost 7 bases and the V segment lost 1 base, leaving 4 bases of the junction unmatched. The CDR3 is 15 amino acids. From germline, CDR1 is LGHNA and CDR2 YNFKEQ. CDR3 loop: CASSQGLAGVNEQFF. The CDR3 nucleotides read TGTGCCAGCAGCCAAGGCCTAGCGGGAGTGAATGAGCAGTTCTTC.

The CDR3 sequence is CASSWVAGDSYNEQFF. The CDR3 DNA sequence: TGTGCCAGCAGTTGGGTAGCGGGAGATAGCTACAATGAGCAGTTCTTC. The chain is built from TRBV6-6 and TRBJ2-1; 9 positions agree with TRBD2. The CDR3 has 16 residues. Germline CDR1 reads MNHNY; CDR2 reads SVGAGI (reference sequence). The trim removed 4 bases at V and 3 bases at J, leaving 7 bases unmatched.

The rearrangement joins TRBV2 to TRBJ2-7; 10 bases fit TRBD1. The V and J ends lost 3 bases and 2 bases, in that order; junction bases with no gene match: 4. Germline loops: CDR1 SNHLY, CDR2 FYNNEI. The CDR3 is 15 residues long. CDR3 loop: CASSESGTGAYEQYF. CDR3 nucleotides: TGTGCCAGCAGTGAGTCCGGGACAGGGGCCTACGAGCAGTACTTC.

The chain is built from TRBV27 and TRBJ2-7; no clear D gene. Per the germline V gene, CDR1 is MNHEY and CDR2 is SMNVEV (reference sequence). V lost 2 bases and J lost 0, with 8 bases in between. The CDR3 covers 14 residues. The CDR3 spells CASSLRSFSYEQYF. DNA for the CDR3: TGTGCCAGCAGTTTACGGAGTTTCTCCTACGAGCAGTACTTC.

V is TRBV2 and J is TRBJ2-1, with D maybe TRBD1 (5 bases). V lost 3 bases and J 8 bases, leaving 11 bases between the germline ends. The germline CDR1 and CDR2 sequences are SNHLY and FYNNEI. This CDR3 is 13 amino acids long. CDR3 loop: CASSEQGRDEQFF. CDR3 nucleotide sequence: TGTGCCAGCAGTGAGCAGGGTCGGGATGAGCAGTTCTTC.

The rearrangement links TRBV13 to TRBJ1-1; possibly TRBD1 for D (5 bases). CDR3 size: 13 residues. In germline, CDR1 is PRHDT, CDR2 FYEKMQ (reference sequence). V gave up 5 bases and J gave up 6 bases, with 13 bases separating them. The CDR3 region is CASSGGDAAEAFF. The DNA for the CDR3 is TGTGCCAGCAGCGGAGGGGACGCAGCTGAAGCTTTCTTT.

V usage is TRBV19 and J usage is TRBJ2-7; D unclear. Trimming stripped 7 bases from V and 2 bases from J, with 18 bases between. The germline V gene encodes CDR1 LNHDA and CDR2 SQIVND (reference sequence). The CDR3 is 15 residues long. Written as DNA, the CDR3 is TGTGCCAGTACCCCAAGGATAGGATCCACCTACGAGCAGTACTTC. It encodes CASTPRIGSTYEQYF.

J is TRBJ2-7 and V is TRBV7-2; no firm D call. This CDR3 has 16 residues. CDR1 and CDR2 (germline): SGHTA, FQGNSA. Between the trimmed V and J ends, which lost 4 bases and 4 bases, there was a span of 20 bases. In DNA form, the CDR3 reads TGTGCCAGCAGCTCTTATTCTAGGGCGGACCTTTACGAGCAGTACTTC. It yields the protein CASSSYSRADLYEQYF. The entire variable domain, with the rest obtained from reference TRBV7-2 and TRBJ2-7, is as follows: GAGVSQSPSNKVTEKGKDVELRCDPISGHTALYWYRQSLGQGLEFLIYFQGNSAPDKSGLPSDRFSAERTGGSVSTLTIQRTQQEDSAVYLCASSSYSRADLYEQYFGPGTRLTVT.

This clone showed up just a few times. The gene calls are TRBV6-1 and TRBJ1-5; no firm D call. Trimming stripped 3 bases from V and 9 bases from J, with 15 bases between. This CDR3 spans 14 amino acids. Looked up from germline, CDR1 is MNHNS and CDR2 is SASEGT. CDR3 nucleotides: TGTGCCAGCAGTGATGTCCCCGGACTTTCGCCCCAGCATTTT. Its protein product is CASSDVPGLSPQHF.

This clone was seen a single time. The chain uses TRBV29-1 and TRBJ2-6; TRBD1 matches 10 bases. The CDR3 runs to 15 residues. Per germline, CDR1 SQVTM and CDR2 ANQGSEA. V shed 6 bases and J 1 base; nucleotides not matched to a gene: 3. DNA of the CDR3: TGCAGCGTCCCGGGACAGGGGTCTGGGGCCAACGTCCTGACTTTC. Translated: CSVPGQGSGANVLTF.